The source of this TCR beta chain is a study of cytomegalovirus exposure and HLA in healthy donors. Regarding the study as a whole: Later work associated approximately 17,000 TCR beta sequences with HLA alleles at 0.05 false discovery rate. The classifier reportedly diagnosed cytomegalovirus status with high sensitivity and specificity.

Of note for this clone: No antigen is known for it.

With 60 Vbeta and 13 Jbeta primers, the PCR was carried out. Libraries were prepared by immunoSEQ multiplex PCR; TCRdb keeps only in-frame clonotypes and omits some of them. This repertoire shows 180,000 or so clones, 79% found once; its top ten account for about 2%. The germline V gene has CDR1 LNHDA and CDR2 SQIVND (reference sequence). Trimming shortened V by 1 base and J by 3 bases, and 7 bases separated the two germline ends. The CDR3 is 14 amino acids. This TCR was recovered from a woman aged 45-65 years in good health and CMV-seronegative. The rearrangement links TRBV19 to TRBJ2-1; no clear D gene. Sample: PBMCs. CDR3 sequence (DNA): TGTGCCAGTAGTATAGGTCTTTACTACAATGAGCAGTTCTTC. Protein sequence: CASSIGLYYNEQFF.